The rows below give T cell receptor beta chains drawn from one sample of a study of PD-1 blockade in classical Hodgkin lymphoma. Some clones are missing from TCRdb's copy, which holds only in-frame ones; the method was immunoSEQ multiplex PCR. The data show approximately 21,000 clones, more than 80% seen once. The sequencing used peripheral blood mononuclear cells (PBMCs), collected before the fourth cycle of nivolumab. These receptor sequences come from a human donor with classical Hodgkin lymphoma. Each CDR3 is given with its conserved first and last residue. Each record gives: CDR3 length, V gene, clone size, J gene, D gene, CDR3 protein, CDR3 DNA. D genes are given only for firm matches. The listing skips clone size in some rows; elsewhere it reads once, few, many or a size class.

>19|TRBV4-2|-|TRBJ2-3|TRBD2
CASSTGLAGLLTSTDTQYF
TGTGCCAGCAGCACGGGACTAGCGGGGTTACTTACTAGCACAGATACGCAGTATTTT
>17|TRBV15|once|TRBJ2-5|TRBD2
CATSMGGTSGRRETQYF
TGTGCCACCAGCATGGGAGGGACTAGCGGGAGAAGAGAGACCCAGTACTTC
>15|TRBV6-5|-|TRBJ1-1|-
CASSRLIPVNTEAFF
TGTGCCAGCAGTCGACTGATCCCTGTGAACACTGAAGCTTTCTTT
>14|TRBV19|medium-sized|TRBJ1-5|TRBD1
CASQRTGGGQPQHF
TGTGCCAGCCAGCGGACAGGGGGCGGTCAGCCCCAGCATTTT
>17|TRBV5-8|-|TRBJ1-4|-
CASSVARSAATNEKLFF
TGTGCCAGCAGCGTCGCACGCTCAGCCGCAACTAATGAAAAACTGTTTTTT
>14|TRBV27|-|TRBJ2-7|-
CASSRQGTTYEQYF
TGTGCCAGCAGTAGACAGGGGACTACCTACGAGCAGTACTTC
>17|TRBV5-4|-|TRBJ2-1|TRBD2
CASSLGGLAGPYNEQFF
TGTGCCAGCAGCTTGGGTGGACTAGCGGGGCCCTACAATGAGCAGTTCTTC
>13|TRBV7-9|-|TRBJ1-3|-
CASSPPTGNTIYF
TGTGCCAGCAGCCCACCGACTGGAAACACCATATATTTT
>11|TRBV29-1|-|TRBJ2-7|-
CSVAEGSGVYF
-
>15|TRBV18|few|TRBJ2-7|-
CASSYRTDLPYEQYF
TGTGCCAGCTCATACCGGACAGATTTACCCTACGAGCAGTACTTC
>14|TRBV28|-|TRBJ2-7|-
CASRHRGLAYEQYF
TGTGCCAGCAGACACCGGGGCTTAGCCTACGAGCAGTACTTC
>15|TRBV11-3|-|TRBJ2-1|-
CASSSSGPTYNEQFF
TGTGCCAGCAGCTCAAGCGGGCCTACGTACAATGAGCAGTTCTTC
>15|TRBV6-6|-|TRBJ2-7|TRBD2
CASSYSLAGDYEQYF
TGTGCCAGCAGTTACTCCCTAGCGGGAGACTACGAGCAGTACTTC
>15|TRBV25-1|once|TRBJ1-6|TRBD1
CASRPGQPWNSPLHF
TGTGCCAGCAGGCCGGGACAGCCTTGGAATTCACCCCTCCACTTT
>15|TRBV9|-|TRBJ2-5|-
CASSVEGSPQETQYF
TGTGCCAGCAGCGTAGAGGGTAGCCCCCAAGAGACCCAGTACTTC
>14|TRBV5-1|few|TRBJ2-1|-
CASSAIGDGDEQFF
TGCGCCAGCAGCGCCATAGGGGACGGGGATGAGCAGTTCTTC
>14|TRBV30|-|TRBJ2-3|TRBD1
CAWSDNPGTGTQYF
TGTGCCTGGAGTGACAACCCCGGGACAGGTACGCAGTATTTT
>17|TRBV5-1|once|TRBJ1-2|-
CASSLQVSGDGGDGYTF
TGCGCCAGCAGCTTGCAAGTTAGCGGGGACGGAGGCGATGGCTACACCTTC
>14|TRBV6-5|-|TRBJ1-6|-
CASSYEVTYSPLHF
TGTGCCAGCAGTTACGAGGTGACCTATTCACCCCTCCACTTT
>15|TRBV27|-|TRBJ1-3|TRBD1
CASSLSSGQGNTIYF
TGTGCCAGCAGTTTATCGTCGGGACAGGGAAACACCATATATTTT
>14|TRBV7-2|-|TRBJ2-7|-
CASSLLGTGYEQYF
TGTGCCAGCAGTTTATTGGGGACCGGCTACGAGCAGTACTTC
>15|TRBV9|-|TRBJ2-7|-
CASSVDGRGHYEQYF
TGTGCCAGCAGCGTAGACGGGAGGGGGCACTACGAGCAGTACTTC
>16|TRBV9|once|TRBJ2-3|TRBD2
CASSLELAGSTDTQYF
TGTGCCAGCAGCCTAGAACTAGCGGGTAGCACAGATACGCAGTATTTT
>14|TRBV10-3|-|TRBJ2-1|-
CAISPTGTDNEQFF
TGTGCCATCAGTCCCACCGGGACGGACAATGAGCAGTTCTTC
>14|TRBV5-4|-|TRBJ2-2|-
CASSRTTGTGELFF
TGTGCCAGCAGCCGCACTACAGGGACCGGGGAGCTGTTTTTT
>11|TRBV27|-|TRBJ2-5|-
CASGTWETQYF
TGTGCCAGCGGAACTTGGGAGACCCAGTACTTC
>15|TRBV4-2|-|TRBJ2-7|-
CASSQDHDRRYEQYF
TGTGCCAGCAGCCAAGATCATGACCGCCGCTACGAGCAGTACTTC
>13|TRBV6-5|-|TRBJ1-2|TRBD1
CASSYLPGQTYTF
TGTGCCAGCAGTTACTTACCGGGACAGACCTACACCTTC
>14|TRBV25-1|-|TRBJ1-2|-
CASSESGQIYGYTF
TGTGCCAGCAGTGAATCAGGACAGATCTATGGCTACACCTTC
>18|TRBV5-1|-|TRBJ2-1|TRBD1
CASSSPGSPGQGYNEQFF
TGCGCCAGCAGCTCGCCGGGTTCTCCGGGACAGGGTTACAATGAGCAGTTCTTC
>16|TRBV6-6|-|TRBJ2-2|-
CASSYVAAPYTGELFF
TGTGCCAGCAGTTACGTGGCAGCCCCGTACACCGGGGAGCTGTTTTTT
>13|TRBV19|medium-sized|TRBJ1-5|-
CASALNSNQPQHF
TGTGCCAGTGCGCTAAATAGCAATCAGCCCCAGCATTTT
>12|TRBV29-1|-|TRBJ2-5|TRBD2
CSASSGQETQYF
TGCAGCGCCTCTAGCGGGCAAGAGACCCAGTACTTC
>14|TRBV6-4|-|TRBJ1-1|-
CASIFWTRSAEAFF
TGTGCCAGCATATTTTGGACGCGAAGCGCTGAAGCTTTCTTT
>16|TRBV10-1|-|TRBJ2-3|-
CASSEPLEGGTDTQYF
TGCGCCAGCAGTGAGCCACTAGAGGGGGGCACAGATACGCAGTATTTT
>15|TRBV7-7|-|TRBJ2-3|TRBD2
CASSSGLGGADTQYF
TGTGCCAGCAGCTCCGGACTAGGAGGGGCAGATACGCAGTATTTT
>15|TRBV7-3|-|TRBJ2-3|TRBD1
CASSLTGQGTDTQYF
TGTGCCAGCAGCTTAACGGGACAGGGAACAGATACGCAGTATTTT
>18|TRBV4-3|-|TRBJ1-4|TRBD1
CASSRNGQGLTTNEKLFF
TGCGCCAGCAGCCGAAATGGACAGGGGCTAACAACTAATGAAAAACTGTTTTTT
>15|TRBV7-2|-|TRBJ1-1|TRBD1
CASSLYGQGSTEAFF
TGTGCCAGCAGCTTATACGGACAGGGGAGCACTGAAGCTTTCTTT
>14|TRBV7-2|-|TRBJ1-1|TRBD1
CASSPQGTGTEAFF
TGTGCCAGCAGCCCCCAAGGGACAGGAACTGAAGCTTTCTTT
>15|TRBV5-4|-|TRBJ2-7|-
CASSFGSHLSYEQYF
TGTGCCAGCAGCTTTGGCAGTCACCTCTCCTACGAGCAGTACTTC
>18|TRBV15|-|TRBJ1-5|TRBD1
CATSRGAPGQAINQPQHF
TGTGCCACCAGCAGAGGTGCCCCCGGACAGGCGATCAATCAGCCCCAGCATTTT
>15|TRBV11-3|-|TRBJ2-1|TRBD2
CASSLVLAEYNEQFF
TGTGCCAGCAGCTTAGTACTAGCGGAGTACAATGAGCAGTTCTTC
>17|TRBV5-1|-|TRBJ2-1|-
CASSLAIRPLFGGEQFF
TGCGCCAGCAGCTTGGCCATCCGCCCCCTCTTTGGGGGTGAGCAGTTCTTC
>11|TRBV7-6|-|TRBJ2-1|-
CASSLVNEQFF
TGTGCCAGCAGCTTAGTCAATGAGCAGTTCTTC
>17|TRBV10-3|-|TRBJ1-5|TRBD1
CAISESGTGLSNQPQHF
TGTGCCATCAGTGAGTCCGGGACAGGGCTGAGCAATCAGCCCCAGCATTTT
>14|TRBV9|-|TRBJ2-3|-
CASSVEAGRDTQYF
TGTGCCAGCAGCGTAGAGGCAGGGAGAGATACGCAGTATTTT
>16|TRBV7-9|-|TRBJ1-1|TRBD1
CASSYGQGKKNTEAFF
TGTGCCAGCAGCTATGGACAGGGAAAAAAGAACACTGAAGCTTTCTTT
>11|TRBV29-1|few|TRBJ1-5|-
CSVEDGASQHF
TGCAGCGTTGAAGATGGTGCCTCCCAGCATTTT
>12|TRBV25-1|-|TRBJ2-5|TRBD2
CASTTSGETQYF
TGTGCCAGTACGACTAGCGGAGAGACCCAGTACTTC
>13|TRBV5-1|-|TRBJ2-1|-
CASSLDWGNEQFF
TGCGCCAGCAGCTTGGACTGGGGCAATGAGCAGTTCTTC
>16|TRBV4-1|-|TRBJ2-5|-
CASSQGTLAGQETQYF
TGCGCCAGCAGCCAAGGGACTCTTGCGGGGCAAGAGACCCAGTACTTC
>14|TRBV5-1|-|TRBJ1-2|-
CASSLGPGDHGYTF
TGCGCCAGCAGCTTGGGCCCAGGGGATCATGGCTACACCTTC
>14|TRBV18|-|TRBJ1-1|-
CASSPGGAITEAFF
TGTGCCAGCTCACCCGGTGGGGCAATCACTGAAGCTTTCTTT
>13|TRBV5-1|-|TRBJ2-1|-
CASNMDGVGEQFF
TGCGCCAGCAATATGGACGGAGTCGGTGAGCAGTTCTTC
>14|TRBV18|-|TRBJ2-1|-
CASSPGSSYNEQFF
TGTGCCAGCTCACCCGGGAGCTCCTACAATGAGCAGTTCTTC
>19|TRBV13|-|TRBJ2-1|-
CASSLSRTGGKSSYNEQFF
TGTGCCAGCAGCTTAAGCCGGACAGGCGGGAAGAGCTCCTACAATGAGCAGTTCTTC
>13|TRBV6-1|few|TRBJ1-5|-
CASSEGDERPQHF
TGTGCCAGCAGTGAGGGGGACGAAAGGCCCCAGCATTTT
>14|TRBV7-6|-|TRBJ2-7|-
CASSPARAGDEQYF
TGTGCCAGCAGCCCCGCCAGGGCTGGAGACGAGCAGTACTTC